A selection of T cell receptor beta chains follows, all from one sample in a study of shared clonotypes between healthy human individuals. Some clones are missing from TCRdb's copy, which holds only in-frame ones; the method was immunoSEQ multiplex PCR. This sample has about 1,800,000 clones, with just under 95% found just once. Sequencing was performed on naive CD8+ T cells sorted from blood. The receptors were gathered from a man in his late teens or twenties in good health. Each CDR3 is given with its conserved first and last residue. The order of the fields is J gene, D gene, V gene, clone size, CDR3 protein, CDR3 DNA. The D gene is left open where the match is weak. Clone size is shown for a subset of rows, as once, few, many or a class of expanded clone.

TRBJ2-7 | . | TRBV6-5 | . | CASSDYSEQYF | TGTGCCAGCAGTGACTACAGCGAGCAGTACTTC
TRBJ2-1 | . | TRBV7-8 | . | CASSPPTTAPYNEQFF | TGTGCCAGCAGCCCGCCAACGACAGCACCTTACAATGAGCAGTTCTTC
TRBJ2-1 | TRBD2 | TRBV10-3 | once | CAISESTSGKYNEQFF | TGTGCCATCAGTGAGTCGACTAGCGGGAAGTACAATGAGCAGTTCTTC
TRBJ1-2 | TRBD1 | TRBV28 | . | CASSLFRRDRAGYTF | TGTGCCAGCAGTTTATTCCGCCGGGACAGGGCTGGCTACACCTTC
TRBJ2-1 | . | TRBV11-2 | once | CASSLEGNEQFF | TGTGCCAGCAGCTTAGAGGGGAATGAGCAGTTCTTC
TRBJ1-2 | TRBD1 | TRBV19 | . | CASNRQGNYGYTF | TGTGCCAGTAACCGACAGGGAAACTATGGCTACACCTTC
TRBJ2-7 | . | TRBV4-1 | . | CASSQSRLSEQYF | TGCGCCAGCAGCCAATCCCGACTGTCCGAGCAGTACTTC
TRBJ2-1 | . | TRBV7-7 | . | CASSLVLGSYNEQFF | TGTGCTAGCAGCTTAGTTTTGGGCTCCTACAATGAGCAGTTCTTC
TRBJ1-5 | . | TRBV7-2 | once | CASSLEAGYNQPQHF | TGTGCCAGCAGCTTAGAGGCAGGGTACAATCAGCCCCAGCATTTT
TRBJ2-7 | . | TRBV5-8 | . | CASSLGYGRTYEQYF | TGTGCCAGCAGCTTGGGGTACGGGAGAACCTACGAGCAGTACTTC
TRBJ2-2 | . | TRBV19 | . | CASRNPGPGELFF | TGTGCCAGTAGAAACCCGGGCCCCGGGGAGCTGTTTTTT
TRBJ1-4 | . | TRBV2 | . | CASSSPGGRDNEKLFF | TGTGCCAGCAGTTCCCCCGGGGGGCGGGATAATGAAAAACTGTTTTTT
TRBJ2-5 | . | TRBV4-3 | . | CASSQDHEETQYF | TGCGCCAGCAGCCAAGATCACGAAGAGACCCAGTACTTC
TRBJ2-7 | . | TRBV5-6 | . | CASSPNWGSTDEQYF | TGTGCCAGCAGCCCCAATTGGGGATCGACGGACGAGCAGTACTTC
TRBJ2-5 | . | TRBV7-9 | . | CASSVQERETQYF | TGTGCCAGCAGCGTTCAAGAACGGGAGACCCAGTACTTC
TRBJ2-7 | . | TRBV14 | . | CASSPGRDIYEQYF | TGTGCCAGCAGCCCAGGCCGGGACATCTACGAGCAGTACTTC
TRBJ2-7 | . | TRBV4-1 | . | CASSQVMQGEQYF | TGCGCCAGCAGCCAAGTGATGCAGGGCGAGCAGTACTTC
TRBJ1-4 | TRBD1 | TRBV7-9 | . | CASSLVQGADEKLFF | TGTGCCAGCAGCTTAGTACAGGGGGCGGATGAAAAACTGTTTTTT
TRBJ2-3 | . | TRBV11-2 | . | CASSLARWGDTQYF | TGTGCCAGCAGCTTAGCCCGGTGGGGGGATACGCAGTATTTT
TRBJ2-1 | . | TRBV13 | . | CASSLGASGEGNEQFF | TGTGCCAGCAGCTTGGGCGCTAGTGGTGAGGGCAATGAGCAGTTCTTC
TRBJ2-2 | . | TRBV7-9 | . | CASSSGQHTGELFF | TGTGCCAGCAGCTCGGGACAACACACCGGGGAGCTGTTTTTT
TRBJ1-1 | . | TRBV2 | . | CASRWLSGGTEAFF | TGTGCCAGCAGATGGCTGTCTGGGGGGACTGAAGCTTTCTTT
TRBJ1-2 | . | TRBV6-4 | . | CASSTYPGSNYGYTF | TGTGCCAGCAGTACTTACCCGGGCAGTAACTATGGCTACACCTTC
TRBJ2-6 | . | TRBV9 | once | CASSVDADLSGANVLTF | TGTGCCAGCAGCGTAGACGCCGATCTCTCTGGGGCCAACGTCCTGACTTTC
TRBJ2-5 | TRBD2 | TRBV4-3 | . | CASSQVMGLASETQYF | TGCGCCAGCAGCCAAGTGATGGGACTAGCATCAGAGACCCAGTACTTC
TRBJ2-1 | TRBD2 | TRBV7-9 | . | CASSLSGSIYNEQFF | TGTGCCAGCAGCTTAAGCGGGAGTATCTACAATGAGCAGTTCTTC
TRBJ2-7 | . | TRBV27 | . | CASSLSGGMPNEQYF | TGTGCCAGCAGTTTATCGGGCGGGATGCCTAACGAGCAGTACTTC
TRBJ2-7 | . | TRBV4-1 | . | CASSKLYREGDEQYF | TGCGCCAGCAGCAAACTTTACAGGGAAGGGGACGAGCAGTACTTC
TRBJ2-2 | TRBD1 | TRBV5-1 | . | CASSLDREGTGELFF | TGCGCCAGCAGCCTAGACAGGGAAGGAACCGGGGAGCTGTTTTTT
TRBJ1-3 | . | TRBV19 | . | CASSILGLEWGNTIYF | TGTGCCAGTAGTATTTTAGGGCTAGAGTGGGGAAACACCATATATTTT
TRBJ1-2 | . | TRBV14 | . | CASSQGGLRGSWDGYTF | TGTGCCAGCAGCCAAGGGGGCCTTCGTGGATCTTGGGATGGCTACACCTTC
TRBJ1-2 | . | TRBV29-1 | . | CSVEDPRTESYGYTF | TGCAGCGTTGAAGATCCGAGGACAGAAAGTTATGGCTACACCTTC
TRBJ2-7 | . | TRBV4-3 | once | CASSQDGPALSSYEQYF | TGCGCCAGCAGCCAAGATGGGCCGGCGTTAAGCTCCTACGAGCAGTACTTC
TRBJ1-2 | . | TRBV5-1 | . | CASSLEDFYGYTF | TGCGCCAGCAGCTTGGAGGATTTCTATGGCTACACCTTC
TRBJ1-6 | TRBD1 | TRBV6-5 | . | CASSYQGQAHSPLHF | TGTGCCAGCAGTTACCAGGGACAGGCACATTCACCCCTCCACTTT
TRBJ1-3 | . | TRBV4-1 | . | CASSQVGAGNTIYF | TGCGCCAGCAGCCAAGTAGGGGCGGGAAACACCATATATTTT
TRBJ2-7 | . | TRBV6-1 | . | CAASGASSYEQYF | TGTGCCGCAAGCGGAGCCAGCTCCTACGAGCAGTACTTC
TRBJ1-2 | . | TRBV5-1 | . | CASSLEGQTFYGYTF | TGCGCCAGCAGCTTGGAGGGTCAAACCTTCTATGGCTACACCTTC